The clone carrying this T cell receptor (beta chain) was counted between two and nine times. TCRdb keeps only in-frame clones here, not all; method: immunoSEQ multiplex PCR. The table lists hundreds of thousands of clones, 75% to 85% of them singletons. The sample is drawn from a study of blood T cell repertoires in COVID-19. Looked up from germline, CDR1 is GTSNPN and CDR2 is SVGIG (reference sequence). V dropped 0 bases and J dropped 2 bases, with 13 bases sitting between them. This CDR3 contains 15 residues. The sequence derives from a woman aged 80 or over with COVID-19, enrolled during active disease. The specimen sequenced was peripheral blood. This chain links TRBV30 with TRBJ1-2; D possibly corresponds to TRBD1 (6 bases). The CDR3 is CAWSVVGHRNYGYTF. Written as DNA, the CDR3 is TGTGCCTGGAGTGTAGTGGGACACAGAAACTATGGCTACACCTTC. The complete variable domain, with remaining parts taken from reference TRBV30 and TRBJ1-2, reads SQTIHQWPATLVQPVGSPLSLECTVEGTSNPNLYWYRQAAGRGLQLLFYSVGIGQISSEVPQNLSASRPQDRQFILSSKKLLLSDSGFYLCAWSVVGHRNYGYTFGSGTRLTVV.